This TCR beta chain was sequenced in a study of blood T cell repertoires in COVID-19. Study summary: Samples came from the United States, Italy and Spain, spanning acute and convalescent COVID-19.

Trimming removed 7 bases at V and 3 bases at J, with 19 bases between. Germline CDR1 is MDHEN and CDR2 is SYDVKM. The CDR3 sequence is 15 residues long. In the authors' methods: Nucleated cell number was recorded as an estimate derived from reference gene primer amplification. Clones were sequenced by immunoSEQ multiplex PCR, and TCRdb holds only the in-frame ones, with some missing. V, J and clone size derive from that table, while D and trimming were established from the DNA sequence. The table has hundreds of thousands of clones, around 90% seen once; the top ten hold over 6%. The origin of this receptor is a woman between 25 and 40 years old with acute COVID-19. Input material: PBMCs or T cells enriched from blood (not recorded which). J is TRBJ2-7 and V is TRBV28; TRBD2 is a possible D gene (5 bases). Here the CDR3 DNA reads TGTGCCAGCACCCTGGTAGGAGGCCGTAACTACGAGCAGTACTTC. It specifies CASTLVGGRNYEQYF.